Listed here are 17 T cell receptor beta chains from one sample, sequenced in a study of cytomegalovirus exposure and HLA in healthy donors. PCR was performed using 60 Vbeta and 13 Jbeta primers. Data came from immunoSEQ multiplex PCR; TCRdb stores just in-frame clones and leaves some out. The repertoire includes 100,000 to 150,000 clones, over 60% of them detected once, and less than 2% sits in the top ten. The sample taken for sequencing was PBMCs. The origin of the receptors is a man aged 45-65 years in good health and CMV-seronegative.

This chain uses TRBV2 with TRBJ2-2; 14 bases agree with TRBD2. The CDR3 sequence is 18 residues long. Per germline, CDR1 SNHLY and CDR2 FYNNEI. V shed 6 bases, J shed 0 bases, and the junction held 6 bases outside the gene matches. The CDR3 is CASSPGLAGGTNTGELFF. CDR3 bases: TGTGCCAGCAGCCCTGGACTAGCGGGGGGCACGAACACCGGGGAGCTGTTTTTT.

This clone was counted only a few times. The chain recombines TRBV6-1 with TRBJ1-5; D is possibly TRBD1 (6 bases). V lost 8 bases and J 7 bases, leaving 15 bases between the germline ends. The germline gives CDR1 MNHNS, CDR2 SASEGT. The CDR3 length is 13 residues. The CDR3 reads CASRTGTTQPQHF. The DNA of the CDR3 is TGTGCCAGCCGCACAGGGACAACGCAGCCCCAGCATTTT.

The chain uses TRBV4-1 and TRBJ1-1, with 7 bases identical to TRBD1. The junction had 15 bases not matched to a gene; V was cut back by 1 base and J by 1 base. This CDR3 contains 19 residues. The germline CDR1 and CDR2 sequences are MGHRA and YSYEKL. CDR3 sequence reads: CASSQALELGTEENTEAFF. The CDR3, as DNA: TGCGCCAGCAGCCAAGCTTTGGAATTGGGGACAGAAGAGAACACTGAAGCTTTCTTT.

The chain couples TRBV9 to TRBJ2-1; no clear D gene. Trimming removed 0 bases from V and 8 bases from J, with 12 bases in between. Germline V CDR1 and CDR2: SGDLS, YYNGEE. The CDR3 is 14 amino acids. The CDR3 spells CASSVGALRDEQFF. The CDR3 region has the DNA TGTGCCAGCAGCGTAGGGGCTCTCCGCGATGAGCAGTTCTTC.

This chain joins TRBV7-9 and TRBJ2-2; a possible D gene is TRBD2 (6 bases). Trimming took off 5 bases at V and 3 bases at J, with 13 bases between the two ends. There are 15 residues in the CDR3. CDR1 and CDR2 from the germline V gene are SEHNR and FQNEAQ (reference sequence). The CDR3 here is CASSPPWRDTGELFF. The CDR3 nucleotides read TGTGCCAGCAGCCCCCCCTGGAGGGACACCGGGGAGCTGTTTTTT.

The rearrangement joins TRBV6-5 to TRBJ1-1; tentative D call: TRBD1 (6 bases). The CDR3 is 15 residues long. Trimming shortened V by 6 bases and J by 5 bases, and 19 bases separated the two germline ends. Germline V CDR1 and CDR2: MNHEY, SVGAGI. Written as DNA, the CDR3 is TGTGCCAGCAGGGAGGATACAGGGACTAAAACTGAAGCTTTCTTT. This encodes CASREDTGTKTEAFF.

CDR3 region: CASRMTVMNTEAFF. In nucleotides, the CDR3 is TGTGCCAGCAGAATGACAGTCATGAACACTGAAGCTTTCTTT. The chain links TRBV2 to TRBJ1-1; perhaps TRBD1 as D (5 bases). Germline CDR1 SNHLY, CDR2 FYNNEI. With 6 bases removed from V and 0 bases from J, the gap between germline ends came to 11 bases. This CDR3 is 14 amino acids long.

The chain recombines TRBV4-1 with TRBJ2-7; D is perhaps TRBD1 (5 bases). V gave up 1 base and J gave up 1 base, with 8 bases separating them. This CDR3 is built from 14 residues. Germline loops: CDR1 MGHRA, CDR2 YSYEKL. The CDR3 loop is CASSQAGLSYEQYF. CDR3 DNA: TGCGCCAGCAGCCAAGCAGGGTTATCCTACGAGCAGTACTTC.

In its sample, this clone was seen once. The chain is built from TRBV7-2 and TRBJ2-7, with a possible D match to TRBD2 (6 bases). Germline CDR1 SGHTA, CDR2 FQGNSA. V lost 3 bases, J lost 0 bases, and 15 bases lay in between. CDR3 length: 16 residues. CDR3 in amino acids: CASSLPWGVSSYEQYV. CDR3 sequence (DNA): TGTGCCAGCAGCTTGCCCTGGGGGGTGAGCTCCTACGAGCAGTACGTC.

The chain recombines TRBV6-1 with TRBJ1-2; 7 bases are a match to TRBD1. Germline V gene lookup returns CDR1 MNHNS and CDR2 SASEGT. V was clipped by 5 bases and J by 4 bases; unmatched bases: 7. The CDR3 sequence is 14 residues long. The CDR3 reads CASSNPTGVYGYTF. CDR3 nucleotides: TGTGCCAGCAGTAACCCAACAGGGGTCTATGGCTACACCTTC.

The CDR3 is CASSPGEPGRYTF. For the CDR3, the DNA is TGTGCCAGCAGCCCCGGAGAGCCAGGGCGCTACACCTTC. This chain connects TRBV11-2 to TRBJ1-2, with a possible D match to TRBD1 (5 bases). CDR3 length equals 13 residues. Germline V lookup: CDR1 SGHAT, CDR2 FQNNGV. Trimming removed 5 bases from V and 9 bases from J, with 16 bases in between.

With respect to this clone: Other DNA sequences of this sample code for an identical CDR3. The gene calls are TRBV7-2 and TRBJ2-5, with unresolved D. CDR1 SGHTA and CDR2 FQGNSA come from the germline V gene. CDR3 length: 11 amino acids. Trimming removed 5 bases at V and 1 base at J, with 2 bases between. The CDR3 nucleotides are TGTGCCAGCAGCCTCCAAGAGACCCAGTACTTC. It encodes CASSLQETQYF.

This clone occurred once. The genes are TRBV30 and TRBJ2-5; 8 bases are shared with TRBD1. This CDR3 has 16 amino acids. V lost 0 bases, J lost 6 bases, and 12 bases stayed unmatched. CDR1 is GTSNPN and CDR2 is SVGIG in the germline V gene (reference sequence). The DNA for the CDR3 is TGTGCCTGGAGTGTACCAGGAGACAGGGGAAGGAAGACCCAGTACTTC. It codes for CAWSVPGDRGRKTQYF.

This clone was found a few times. This CDR3 is also generated by other DNA sequences in the sample. V usage is TRBV4-1 and J usage is TRBJ2-7; D gene uncertain. Germline values: CDR1 MGHRA, CDR2 YSYEKL. The CDR3 has 15 amino acids. Trimming pared 0 bases from V and 1 base from J, leaving 10 bases between. CDR3 bases: TGCGCCAGCAGCCAAGATTCGGGTGAATCCTACGAGCAGTACTTC. This codes for CASSQDSGESYEQYF.

The genes are TRBV5-6 and TRBJ1-5; no definite D call. Trimming removed 0 bases at V and 0 bases at J, with 7 bases between. Germline-derived CDR1 and CDR2 are SGHDT and YYEEEE. The CDR3 totals 15 residues. CDR3 sequence reads: CASSLGSYSNQPQHF. DNA for the CDR3: TGTGCCAGCAGCTTGGGGAGTTATAGCAATCAGCCCCAGCATTTT.

The rearrangement links TRBV9 to TRBJ2-3; 10 positions agree with TRBD1. The V gene end was trimmed by 3 bases and the J gene end by 3 bases; junction bases not matched to a gene: 7. Germline CDR1 SGDLS, CDR2 YYNGEE. The length of the CDR3 is 16 residues. This CDR3 is CASSARQGALTDTQYF. CDR3 DNA sequence: TGTGCCAGCAGCGCCCGACAGGGGGCTTTAACAGATACGCAGTATTTT. The entire variable domain, with the rest obtained from reference TRBV9 and TRBJ2-3, is as follows: DSGVTQTPKHLITATGQRVTLRCSPRSGDLSVYWYQQSLDQGLQFLIQYYNGEERAKGNILERFSAQQFPDLHSELNLSSLELGDSALYFCASSARQGALTDTQYFGPGTRLTVL.

This clone was picked up one time. The V call is TRBV11-2, the J call TRBJ1-3; D unresolved. The germline V and J ends were trimmed by 0 bases and 0 bases, with 12 bases remaining between them. The CDR3 length is 17 residues. The germline V gene encodes CDR1 SGHAT and CDR2 FQNNGV. CDR3 amino acids: CASSLEGSGNSGNTIYF. DNA of the CDR3: TGTGCCAGCAGCTTAGAAGGTTCGGGGAACTCTGGAAACACCATATATTTT.